The source of this T cell receptor beta chain is a study of PD-1 blockade in classical Hodgkin lymphoma. Study as a whole: The study gave patients nivolumab 3 mg/kg intravenously every 2 weeks.

Profiling relied on immunoSEQ multiplex PCR, and the TCRdb table lists in-frame clones only, not all of them. The sample carries some 90,000 clones, around 90% recorded once. Findings of the study overall: Complete responders' diversity at baseline resembled that of newly diagnosed patients. Repertoire differences lack defined causes, possibly disease activity or prior therapy.

Turning to this clone: Its antigen is not known.

Relapses following autologous stem cell transplantation were seen in all patients, with brentuximab vedotin exposure varying. Best response was recorded as complete response, partial response or progressive disease. CDR1 SGHDN and CDR2 FVKESK come from the germline V gene. Between the trimmed V and J ends, which lost 0 bases and 7 bases, there was a span of 10 bases. The CDR3 sequence is 13 residues long. This sample comprised peripheral blood mononuclear cells (PBMCs), obtained before the second cycle of nivolumab. The V and J genes are TRBV14 and TRBJ2-7; TRBD2 is a possible D gene (6 bases). This TCR came from a human donor with classical Hodgkin lymphoma. The DNA of the CDR3 is TGTGCCAGCAGCCAAGACCGGGGAGGAGAGCAGTACTTC. Its translation: CASSQDRGGEQYF.